This entry lists 10 T cell receptor beta chains sequenced from one sample in a study of blood T cells in healthy people across ages. Then a second PCR, running about 6 to 12 cycles, was carried out with a sample-barcoded 5' primer and a J-beta primer mix. A single record per CDR3 protein comes from TCRdb applying MiXCR to the 5' RACE reads. Of over 750,000 distinct CDR3 sequences listed, around a quarter are singletons. The same sample was also studied in work on T cells of mothers and their children.

The sequenced material came from blood. The receptors were sampled from a boy aged 5-17 years in good health.

In its sample, this clonotype was seen a few times. This chain uses TRBV7-2 with TRBJ1-1, with D unresolved. This CDR3 has 14 amino acids. With 1 base removed from V and 4 bases from J, the gap between germline ends came to 10 bases. Germline assignment: CDR1 SGHTA and CDR2 FQGNSA. The CDR3 sequence is CASSLVGLITEAFF. CDR3 coding DNA: TGTGCCAGCAGCTTAGTGGGGTTGATCACTGAAGCTTTCTTT.

This clonotype was seen ten or more times. V usage is TRBV28 and J usage is TRBJ2-7, with D unclear. Trimming stripped 6 bases from V and 1 base from J, with 4 bases between. This CDR3 contains 11 residues. Germline CDR1 MDHEN, CDR2 SYDVKM. This CDR3 reads CASSQSYEQYF. DNA for the CDR3: TGTGCCAGCAGCCAATCCTACGAGCAGTACTTC.

This clonotype occurred many times. The chain uses TRBV7-9 and TRBJ1-4; D unresolved. Germline assignment: CDR1 SEHNR and CDR2 FQNEAQ (reference sequence). Trimming cost V 4 bases and J 3 bases, with 9 bases left between them. CDR3 length: 14 amino acids. CDR3 nucleotides: TGTGCCAGCAGCTCTAAGGCACCTAATGAAAAACTGTTTTTT. Translation: CASSSKAPNEKLFF. Drawing the rest from reference TRBV7-9 and TRBJ1-4, the complete variable domain is DTGVSQNPRHKITKRGQNVTFRCDPISEHNRLYWYRQTLGQGPEFLTYFQNEAQLEKSRLLSDRFSAERPKGSFSTLEIQRTEQGDSAMYLCASSSKAPNEKLFFGSGTQLSVL.

The genes are TRBV21-1 and TRBJ2-1; the D call TRBD1 from the table was never checked on the DNA. The J call is in doubt because the DNA end fits TRBJ2-7 better. TRBV21-1 is deemed a pseudogene. This CDR3 spans 16 amino acids. CDR3 nucleotides: TGTGCCAGCAGCAAAGCCAGGCCGCGTTTGGGCGCCGAGCAGTACTTC. Translation gives CASSKARPRLGAEQYF.

The chain joins TRBV7-8 to TRBJ2-3, with TRBD2 matching over 10 bases. Germline loops: CDR1 SGHVS, CDR2 FQNEAQ. Unmatched junction bases numbered 7, after V lost 4 bases and J lost 6 bases. This CDR3 has 15 amino acids. This CDR3 is CASSYLAGGMDTQYF. The DNA of the CDR3 is TGTGCCAGCAGCTATTTAGCGGGGGGCATGGATACGCAGTATTTT.

In its sample, this clonotype was seen a few times. This sequence joins TRBV20-1 and TRBJ2-5; D might be TRBD1 (6 bases). The CDR3 is 14 residues long. V shed 5 bases and J shed 3 bases, with 16 bases lying between them. Per germline, CDR1 DFQATT and CDR2 SNEGSKA (reference sequence). The CDR3 sequence: CSAQTGLAEETQYF. In DNA form, the CDR3 reads TGCAGTGCTCAAACAGGGCTGGCTGAAGAGACCCAGTACTTC.

This clonotype occurred once. This chain links TRBV7-9 with TRBJ2-6; D gene unclear. Trimming removed 1 base at V and 4 bases at J, with 8 bases between. The CDR3 length is 15 residues. Germline V CDR1 and CDR2: SEHNR, FQNEAQ (reference sequence). The CDR3 DNA is TGTGCCAGCAGCTTAGGATCAGAGGGGGCCAACGTCCTGACTTTC. This sequence encodes CASSLGSEGANVLTF.

This clonotype appeared a few times. The chain uses TRBV19 and TRBJ2-7; no reliable D call. The CDR3 has 13 residues. CDR1 and CDR2 (germline): LNHDA, SQIVND (reference sequence). With 5 bases removed from V and 12 bases from J, the gap between germline ends came to 20 bases. The CDR3 protein is CASSEDLQARWYF. DNA of the CDR3: TGTGCCAGTAGTGAGGACCTCCAGGCCAGGTGGTACTTC.

This clonotype was observed a few times. The chain couples TRBV24-1 to TRBJ1-2, with TRBD1 matching 8 bases. Germline V CDR1 and CDR2: KGHDR, SFDVKD. J was trimmed by 2 bases and V by 4 bases; bases with no gene match: 5. The CDR3 totals 15 residues. CDR3 amino acids: CATSEPDRENYGYTF. In nucleotides, the CDR3 is TGTGCCACCAGTGAACCGGACAGGGAAAACTATGGCTACACCTTC.

This clonotype has just a few counts. V gene TRBV15 combines with J gene TRBJ2-3; D possibly matches TRBD1 or TRBD2 (5 bases each). CDR3 length: 14 amino acids. V was clipped by 3 bases and J by 3 bases, with 10 bases between them. Looked up from germline, CDR1 is LNHNV and CDR2 is YYDKDF (reference sequence). The CDR3 bases are TGTGCCACCAGCAGCCGAGGGGAAACAGATACGCAGTATTTT. Its protein is CATSSRGETDTQYF.